This T cell receptor (beta chain) appears in the sequencing data of a study of T cell changes during pregnancy in multiple sclerosis. Data came from immunoSEQ multiplex PCR; TCRdb stores just in-frame clones and leaves some out. Among tens of thousands of clones listed, roughly 80% were seen once. Germline CDR1 is SGHTA and CDR2 is FQGNSA. V dropped 0 bases and J dropped 8 bases, with 16 bases sitting between them. CDR3 size: 15 residues. The clonotype comes from a female donor in good health, enrolled as a control in a pregnancy study. The chain employs TRBV7-2 and TRBJ1-1, with a weak D call TRBD1 (5 bases). The input for sequencing was CD8+ T cells from peripheral blood mononuclear cells, taken in the first trimester of pregnancy. The CDR3 DNA is TGTGCCAGCAGCTTAGCGAATTTTCAGGGAGGGGAAGCTTTCTTT. This codes for CASSLANFQGGEAFF.